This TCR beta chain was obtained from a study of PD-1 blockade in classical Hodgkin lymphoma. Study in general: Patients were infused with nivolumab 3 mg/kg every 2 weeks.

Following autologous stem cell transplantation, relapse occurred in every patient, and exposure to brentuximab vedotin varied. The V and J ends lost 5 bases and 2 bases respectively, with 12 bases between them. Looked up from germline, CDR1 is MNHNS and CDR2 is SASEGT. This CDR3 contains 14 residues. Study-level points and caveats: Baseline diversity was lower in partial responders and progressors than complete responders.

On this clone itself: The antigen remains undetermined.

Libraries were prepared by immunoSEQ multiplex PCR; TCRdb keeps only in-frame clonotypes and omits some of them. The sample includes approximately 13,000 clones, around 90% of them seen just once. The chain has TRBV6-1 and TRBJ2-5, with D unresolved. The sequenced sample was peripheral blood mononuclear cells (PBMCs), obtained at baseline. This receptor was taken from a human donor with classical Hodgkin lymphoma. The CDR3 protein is CASSQGRVQETQYF. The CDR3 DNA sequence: TGTGCCAGCAGTCAAGGACGGGTTCAAGAGACCCAGTACTTC.